These 27 T cell receptor beta chains were sequenced from one sample in a study of T cell clonality in common variable immunodeficiency (dated by TCRdb to the mid-2010s). Receptors were amplified or captured by the immunoSEQ multiplex PCR assay. In TCRdb, the immuneACCESS table is reduced to in-frame sequences with V and J assigned. These tables do not hold every clone; where another copy was compared, an unresolved V gene accounts for under half, and the others remain unexplained. This sample is represented by tens of thousands of clones, with no singletons among them. Together, the top ten hold approximately 5.6% of the sample. These receptors have no known antigen. The investigation overall reported the following: Fewer deletions and N-nucleotide insertions were reportedly observed in CVID TCRbeta sequences, and highly modified clones with 13 or more V deletions were reportedly absent from CVID TCRbeta sequences.

Sequencing used peripheral blood mononuclear cells. The receptors originated from a human donor with common variable immunodeficiency.

In its sample, this clone was seen many times. The CDR3 end is not reached by the read, which stops 3 residues before it; the germline J gene fills it in. The V call is TRBV18, the J call TRBJ2-1; maybe TRBD1 (5 bases). Germline CDR1 KGHSH, CDR2 LQKENI. CDR3 length equals 15 residues. V was cut by 4 bases and J by 6 bases, with 16 bases left in between. CDR3 sequence: CASSLSTGSSNEQFF. CDR3 DNA (partial): TGTGCCAGCTCACTATCCACAGGTTCTTCCAATGAG.

This clone was detected many times. The read gets to within 3 residues of the CDR3 end, and the germline J gene fills in the rest. This chain joins TRBV20-1 and TRBJ2-7, with D uncertain. Germline V gene data show CDR1 as DFQATT and CDR2 as SNEGSKA (reference sequence). CDR3 length equals 15 residues. Trimming removed 0 bases at V and 0 bases at J, with 12 bases between. The CDR3 here is CSARDGFRSSYEQYF. The sequenced part of the CDR3 DNA is TGCAGTGCTAGAGATGGATTCAGGTCCTCCTACGAG.

This clone was seen at least ten times. The read finishes 3 residues shy of the CDR3 end, and the germline J gene is used to complete it. The genes are TRBV7-2 and TRBJ1-6; tentative D call: TRBD1 (5 bases). The CDR3 runs 14 residues. Germline V gene lookup returns CDR1 SGHTA and CDR2 FQGNSA. V lost 7 bases and J 7 bases, leaving 14 bases between the germline ends. Partial CDR3 DNA: TGTGCCAGCAACCCTCAGGGCGCCAATTCACCC. Its protein product is CASNPQGANSP. Given in full, the CDR3 is CASNPQGANSPLHF.

This clone was recorded at least ten times. The CDR3 extends 3 residues past the end of the read, so its final part is completed from the germline J gene. This chain links TRBV6-1 with TRBJ1-2, with 9 bases lining up with TRBD1. Germline V gene lookup returns CDR1 MNHNS and CDR2 SASEGT. Unmatched junction bases numbered 0, after V lost 3 bases and J lost 4 bases. The CDR3 is 13 amino acids. The sequenced part of the CDR3 DNA is TGTGCCAGCAGTGAGACAGGGGGCTATGGC. It codes for CASSETGGYG. The full CDR3 is CASSETGGYGYTF.

Details on this clone: The observed sequence ends 3 residues before the CDR3 terminus, with the missing tail filled in from the germline J gene. The chain recombines TRBV10-3 with TRBJ2-7; 10 bases are shared with TRBD2. The ends lost 6 bases at V and 6 bases at J; junction bases unmatched: 8. The CDR3 spans 14 residues. CDR1 ENHRY and CDR2 SYGVKD come from the germline V gene. The sequenced part of the CDR3 DNA is TGTGCCATCAGCCTCCTAGCGGGAGAAAGCGAG. The encoded protein is CAISLLAGESE. The complete CDR3 sequence is CAISLLAGESEQYF.

Concerning this clone itself: Read sequence stops 3 residues before the CDR3 end, and the germline J gene provides the missing end. The chain links TRBV6-2 or TRBV6-3 to TRBJ2-5; the D gene is possibly TRBD2 (5 bases). The CDR3 runs to 17 residues. The V end was cut by 0 bases, the J end by 0 bases, with 14 bases between. Germline V CDR1 and CDR2: MNHEY, SVGEGT. The DNA read from the CDR3 is TGTGCCAGCAGTTACTCGACTGGCGGGCTGTACCAAGAGACC. Protein: CASSYSTGGLYQET. The entire CDR3 is CASSYSTGGLYQETQYF.

This clone was seen more than once but under ten times. The read halts 3 residues ahead of the CDR3 end, with the missing end drawn from the germline J gene. V usage is TRBV18 and J usage is TRBJ2-1; tentative D call: TRBD2 (6 bases). The length of the CDR3 is 15 residues. The V end was cut by 2 bases, the J end by 7 bases, with 15 bases between. Germline V gives CDR1 KGHSH, CDR2 LQKENI. The chain's CDR3 is CASSPTLALMNEQFF. Partial CDR3 DNA: TGTGCCAGCTCACCAACTCTAGCGTTAATGAATGAG.

This CDR3 reads CSAVAGLTEQFF. Incomplete CDR3 DNA: TGCAGTGCAGTAGCGGGGTTGACTGAG. This chain connects TRBV20-1 to TRBJ2-1, with TRBD2 matching 8 bases. The sequenced fragment ends 3 residues before the CDR3 boundary, so the rest is inferred from the germline J gene. V shed 6 bases, J shed 9 bases, and the junction held 7 bases outside the gene matches. CDR1 and CDR2 (germline): DFQATT, SNEGSKA (reference sequence). There are 12 residues in the CDR3.

As concerns this clone: The CDR3 end falls 3 residues outside the read, so it is completed with the germline J gene. The rearrangement joins TRBV6-2 or TRBV6-3 to TRBJ2-7, with D hard to call. Germline V CDR1 and CDR2: MNHEY, SVGEGT. The CDR3 runs to 11 residues. The V gene lost 6 bases and the J gene lost 4 bases, with 7 bases spanning the gap. The CDR3 loop is CASRQGYEQYF. Partial CDR3 DNA: TGTGCCAGCAGGCAAGGTTACGAG.

As concerns this clone: The CDR3 end lies 3 residues beyond the end of the read and is filled in from the germline J gene. This chain links TRBV2 with TRBJ2-2, with D possibly matching TRBD1 (5 bases). The CDR3 is 15 amino acids. With 3 bases removed from V and 6 bases from J, the gap between germline ends came to 14 bases. Germline CDR1 SNHLY, CDR2 FYNNEI. CDR3 bases read: TGTGCCAGCAGTGATGCAGGGCGGAGCGCCGGGGAG. Its translation: CASSDAGRSAGE. The entire CDR3 protein reads CASSDAGRSAGELFF.

This clone showed up many times. CDR3 bases read: TGCAGTGCTAGCGTACTAGCGGGGTACACAGATACG. Translation gives CSASVLAGYTDT. The whole CDR3 is CSASVLAGYTDTQYF. The chain combines TRBV20-1 with TRBJ2-3; 10 bases are shared with TRBD2. The read comes to an end 3 residues before the CDR3 does, leaving the germline J gene to fill in the end. This CDR3 is built from 15 residues. Germline V gene sequence: CDR1 DFQATT, CDR2 SNEGSKA (reference sequence). V shed 3 bases and J 2 bases; nucleotides not matched to a gene: 5.

This clone was counted a few times. CDR3 loop: CASSIILTGSTGELFF. The CDR3 DNA, read in part, is TGTGCCAGTAGTATTATACTAACCGGATCCACCGGGGAG. The chain joins TRBV19 to TRBJ2-2; D remains ambiguous. The CDR3 end lies 3 residues beyond the end of the read and is filled in from the germline J gene. This CDR3 has 16 amino acids. V lost 3 bases and J lost 4, with 15 bases in between. Germline V gene lookup returns CDR1 LNHDA and CDR2 SQIVND (reference sequence).

This clone came up many times. The read terminates 3 residues ahead of where the CDR3 ends, so the germline J gene completes it. The chain joins TRBV5-6 to TRBJ2-7, with a possible D match to TRBD2 (6 bases). Germline loops: CDR1 SGHDT, CDR2 YYEEEE. CDR3 length: 14 amino acids. The ends were cut back, 5 bases at V and 1 base at J, with 13 bases in the middle. The part of the CDR3 DNA that was read is TGTGCCAGCAGGCGGGAAGAGGCTTCCTACGAG. The encoded protein is CASRREEASYE. The whole CDR3 is CASRREEASYEQYF.

As regards this clone: Sequencing ends 3 residues short of the CDR3 end; the germline J gene provides the rest. V is TRBV2 and J is TRBJ2-3; TRBD1 matches at 7 bases. Germline V gene data show CDR1 as SNHLY and CDR2 as FYNNEI. The CDR3 extends over 14 amino acids. J was trimmed by 2 bases and V by 7 bases; bases with no gene match: 6. The part of the CDR3 DNA that was read is TGTGCCAGCACCGGGACAGTACACACAGATACG. The encoded protein is CASTGTVHTDT. From start to end, the CDR3 is CASTGTVHTDTQYF.

This clone appeared many times. Read sequence stops 3 residues before the CDR3 end, and the germline J gene provides the missing end. The chain joins TRBV5-1 to TRBJ1-4; D possibly corresponds to TRBD1 (6 bases). This CDR3 contains 15 residues. V lost 3 bases and J 7 bases, leaving 16 bases between the germline ends. Germline lookup yields CDR1 SGHRS and CDR2 YFSETQ. The sequenced part of the CDR3 DNA is TGCGCCAGCAGCTCCACAGGGCTTGGGAGTGAAAAA. It specifies CASSSTGLGSEK. The complete CDR3 reads CASSSTGLGSEKLFF.

This clone appeared a few times. The CDR3 end falls 3 residues outside the read, so it is completed with the germline J gene. The V call is TRBV7-8, the J call TRBJ2-7, with D tentatively TRBD2 (6 bases). V lost 1 base, J lost 2 bases, and 15 bases lay in between. Germline CDR1 SGHVS, CDR2 FQNEAQ. The CDR3 runs to 16 residues. CDR3 DNA, as far as it was read: TGTGCCAGCAGCTTAGGTGGCGGGGCCTCTCCCTACGAG. Its translation is CASSLGGGASPYE. The whole CDR3 protein is CASSLGGGASPYEQYF. Variable domain in full (rest from reference TRBV7-8 and TRBJ2-7): GAGVSQSPRYKVAKRGQDVALRCDPISGHVSLFWYQQALGQGPEFLTYFQNEAQLDKSGLPSDRFFAERPEGSVSTLKIQRTQQEDSAVYLCASSLGGGASPYEQYFGPGTRLTVT.

This clone was found many times. With the read ending 3 residues before the CDR3 end, the germline J gene is used to fill in that end. The chain combines TRBV30 with TRBJ2-5, with 9 bases fitting TRBD2. CDR3 length: 16 residues. CDR1 is GTSNPN and CDR2 is SVGIG in the germline V gene (reference sequence). J was trimmed by 4 bases and V by 0 bases; bases with no gene match: 9. This chain's CDR3 is CAWSVTSAGGPETQYF. Partial CDR3 DNA: TGTGCCTGGAGTGTCACTTCAGCGGGGGGTCCAGAGACC. The variable domain in full, completed from reference TRBV30 and TRBJ2-5, reads SQTIHQWPATLVQPVGSPLSLECTVEGTSNPNLYWYRQAAGRGLQLLFYSVGIGQISSEVPQNLSASRPQDRQFILSSKKLLLSDSGFYLCAWSVTSAGGPETQYFGPGTRLLVL.

A remark on this clone: The read ends 3 residues before the CDR3 terminus; that terminus is restored from the germline J gene. This chain connects TRBV19 to TRBJ1-6; 9 bases map to TRBD1. CDR1 is LNHDA and CDR2 is SQIVND in the germline V gene (reference sequence). The CDR3 totals 15 residues. The CDR3 protein is CASSILGTGPRPLHF. The part of the CDR3 DNA that was read is TGTGCCAGTAGCATCCTCGGGACAGGGCCCCGGCCC.

This clone has only a few counts. The sequence runs out 3 residues before the end of the CDR3; the remainder is reconstructed from the germline J gene. The V gene is TRBV7-9, the J gene TRBJ1-3; 7 positions agree with TRBD1. Trimming took 6 bases from V and 2 from J; bases not matched to a gene: 7. Germline V gene data show CDR1 as SEHNR and CDR2 as FQNEAQ (reference sequence). CDR3 length: 15 amino acids. CDR3 protein: CASSRGTDAGNTIYF. The CDR3 bases that were read are TGTGCCAGCAGTCGAGGGACAGACGCTGGAAACACC.

The sample holds a few counts of this clone. The sequenced fragment ends 3 residues before the CDR3 boundary, so the rest is inferred from the germline J gene. This chain links TRBV6-2 or TRBV6-3 with TRBJ2-7, with TRBD1 as a possible D gene (6 bases). The V and J ends lost 6 bases and 2 bases respectively, with 14 bases between them. This CDR3 region has 14 residues. Germline CDR1 MNHEY, CDR2 SVGEGT. The CDR3 spells CASSKDSPPYEQYF. CDR3 DNA (partial): TGTGCCAGCAGCAAGGACAGCCCTCCCTACGAG.

This clone has at least ten counts. The read ends 3 residues early relative to the CDR3; the germline J gene fills the gap. J is TRBJ1-2 and V is TRBV2, with D maybe TRBD1 (6 bases). Germline V gene data show CDR1 as SNHLY and CDR2 as FYNNEI. The CDR3 is made up of 12 amino acids. V was clipped by 7 bases and J by 3 bases, with 9 bases between them. The CDR3 DNA, read in part, is TGTGCCAGCACCAGGACAGACTATGGC. Amino acids: CASTRTDYG. The whole CDR3 sequence reads CASTRTDYGYTF.

With regard to this clone: Read coverage stops 3 residues before the CDR3 terminus; the germline J gene supplies the remainder. V gene TRBV5-1 combines with J gene TRBJ2-5; 11 bases are shared with TRBD1. J was trimmed by 3 bases and V by 4 bases; bases with no gene match: 8. CDR3 length: 16 amino acids. The germline V gene encodes CDR1 SGHRS and CDR2 YFSETQ. The CDR3 bases that were read are TGCGCCAGCAGCATTGGGACAGGGGGAAGGAAAGAGACC. This codes for CASSIGTGGRKET. The entire CDR3 is CASSIGTGGRKETQYF.

This clone was found many times. The part of the CDR3 DNA that was read is TGTGCCAGCAGAGACCCCAGGACCTACAATGAG. It encodes CASRDPRTYNE. The entire CDR3 is CASRDPRTYNEQFF. V and J are TRBV5-8 and TRBJ2-1; D not resolved. With the read ending 3 residues before the CDR3 end, the germline J gene is used to fill in that end. CDR1 and CDR2 from the germline V gene are SGHTS and YDEGEE. The CDR3 runs to 14 residues. Trimming removed 5 bases at V and 2 bases at J, with 11 bases between.

Notes on this clone: The sequence runs out 3 residues before the end of the CDR3; the remainder is reconstructed from the germline J gene. The gene calls are TRBV5-1 and TRBJ2-7; D is perhaps TRBD1 (5 bases). Per germline, CDR1 SGHRS and CDR2 YFSETQ. The CDR3 spans 13 residues. With 1 base removed from V and 5 bases from J, the gap between germline ends came to 10 bases. The CDR3 is CASSLFGRDEQYF. The CDR3 bases that were read are TGCGCCAGCAGCTTGTTCGGCAGGGACGAG.

Here the CDR3 reads CATRGSVETQYF. CDR3 bases read: TGTGCCACCCGCGGATCCGTAGAGACC. The genes are TRBV11-2 and TRBJ2-5; D call uncertain. The read comes to an end 3 residues before the CDR3 does, leaving the germline J gene to fill in the end. The CDR3 runs 12 residues. V lost 10 bases and J 4 bases, leaving 13 bases between the germline ends. Germline loops: CDR1 SGHAT, CDR2 FQNNGV.

This clone has a handful of counts. The CDR3 loop reads CSARASGGYEQYF. The sequenced CDR3 bases are TGCAGTGCTAGAGCCAGCGGGGGCTACGAG. The rearrangement joins TRBV20-1 to TRBJ2-7; 8 bases are a match to TRBD2. The read falls 3 residues short of the CDR3 end, and the missing part is taken from the germline J gene. This CDR3 has 13 amino acids. V trimming: 1 base; J trimming: 3 bases; junction bases outside the gene matches: 2. Germline V gene sequence: CDR1 DFQATT, CDR2 SNEGSKA (reference sequence).

Notes on this clone: The read ends 3 residues before the CDR3 terminus; that terminus is restored from the germline J gene. The chain is built from TRBV19 and TRBJ1-2; D remains unclear. The V gene's germline CDR1 is LNHDA and CDR2 SQIVND (reference sequence). CDR3 length: 14 residues. V lost 7 bases to trimming and J lost 1 base, with 13 bases between them. CDR3 bases read: TGTGCCAGTACCCCTAGAGATCGTAACTATGGC. It encodes CASTPRDRNYG. The whole CDR3 sequence is CASTPRDRNYGYTF. Based on the CDR3 plus reference TRBV19 and TRBJ1-2, the full variable domain is DGGITQSPKYLFRKEGQNVTLSCEQNLNHDAMYWYRQDPGQGLRLIYYSQIVNDFQKGDIAEGYSVSREKKESFPLTVTSAQKNPTAFYLCASTPRDRNYGYTFGSGTRLTVV.